Sequencing of this TCR beta chain was carried out in a study of CD8 T cells in Susac syndrome. Germline-derived CDR1 and CDR2 are SNHLY and FYNNEI. Trimming at V came to 8 bases and at J to 6 bases, leaving 8 bases not matched to a gene. CDR3 length: 13 residues. Regarding this clonotype: Antigen specificity is unknown.

The authors reverse transcribed roughly 0.5 to 1 ug RNA with random hexamers. TCRdb independently ran MiXCR on the immunoSEQ multiplex PCR reads; one entry per CDR3 protein. Of approximately 83,000 distinct CDR3 sequences listed, 85% to 95% were seen once; the top ten hold less than 0.95%. Study results and limitations: Clonal expansion was present among Susac CD8+ cells. This expansion reached its peak in TEMRA cells and in active patients.

The TCR sequence derives from a human donor with Susac syndrome. Sequencing was performed on CD8+ T cells from PBMCs. The chain recombines TRBV2 with TRBJ2-7, with 9 nucleotides matching TRBD2. The DNA of the CDR3 is TGTGCCAGCCTGCATCTAGCGGGGAGCGAGCAGTACTTC. This gives the protein CASLHLAGSEQYF. The full variable domain, rest sourced from reference TRBV2 and TRBJ2-7, is EPEVTQTPSHQVTQMGQEVILRCVPISNHLYFYWYRQILGQKVEFLVSFYNNEISEKSEIFDDQFSVERPDGSNFTLKIRSTKLEDSAMYFCASLHLAGSEQYFGPGTRLTVT.